One sample yielded the 20 T cell receptor beta chains listed below, sequenced in a study of blood T cell repertoires in COVID-19. The assay was immunoSEQ multiplex PCR, and TCRdb's table has in-frame clones only and misses some. The sample lists about 110,000 clones, roughly 76% occurring once. The sequencing sample was made of peripheral blood. The origin of the receptors is an older woman with acute or convalescent COVID-19.

The rearrangement links TRBV6-6 to TRBJ2-1; 8 nucleotides line up with TRBD1. V dropped 5 bases and J dropped 4; count of bases not matched to a gene: 7. Germline-derived CDR1 and CDR2 are MNHNY and SVGAGI (reference sequence). The CDR3 runs to 15 residues. The CDR3 nucleotides are TGTGCCAGCAGTATCGGACAGGGAGAATACAATGAGCAGTTCTTC. Its protein is CASSIGQGEYNEQFF.

The chain couples TRBV2 to TRBJ1-2; 7 bases match TRBD1. CDR3 size: 14 residues. The J segment lost 3 bases and the V segment lost 4 bases, leaving 5 bases of the junction unmatched. In germline, CDR1 is SNHLY, CDR2 FYNNEI. For the CDR3, the DNA is TGTGCCAGCAGTGGGATGACAGGGCACTATGGCTACACCTTC. Its protein product is CASSGMTGHYGYTF.

This rearrangement joins TRBV20-1 to TRBJ2-7, with D tentatively TRBD2 (6 bases). From germline, CDR1 is DFQATT and CDR2 SNEGSKA (reference sequence). The CDR3 is 16 residues long. V was pared by 3 bases and J by 5 bases, with 23 bases between. Here the CDR3 reads CSASLLLARSGDEQYF. In DNA, the CDR3 is TGCAGTGCTAGTCTACTCTTGGCCAGGTCGGGGGACGAGCAGTACTTC.

The chain couples TRBV5-4 to TRBJ2-7; possibly TRBD1 for D (5 bases). This CDR3 comprises 14 residues. V lost 0 bases and J lost 1, with 8 bases in between. Germline-derived CDR1 and CDR2 are SGHNT and YYREEE (reference sequence). CDR3 sequence (DNA): TGTGCCAGCAGCTTGGAAGCAGGGTCCTACGAGCAGTACTTC. This sequence encodes CASSLEAGSYEQYF.

The CDR3 sequence is CASSLMGQGSPLHF. CDR3 coding DNA: TGTGCCAGCAGCTTAATGGGACAGGGGTCACCCCTCCACTTT. This chain uses TRBV7-9 with TRBJ1-6; 10 bases align to TRBD1. V dropped 2 bases and J dropped 10; count of bases not matched to a gene: 2. The germline V gene has CDR1 SEHNR and CDR2 FQNEAQ (reference sequence). The CDR3 runs 14 residues.

The chain uses TRBV19 and TRBJ2-7, with 7 bases fitting TRBD2. This CDR3 has 14 residues. After removal of 5 bases from V and 7 bases from J, the junction contained 11 bases not matched to a gene. The germline gives CDR1 LNHDA, CDR2 SQIVND (reference sequence). As DNA, the CDR3 is TGTGCCAGTAGTCAGTCGAGCGGGGTTGGAGAGCAGTACTTC. It encodes CASSQSSGVGEQYF.

The chain has TRBV18 and TRBJ2-7; 8 bases fit TRBD1. Germline CDR1 KGHSH, CDR2 LQKENI. The CDR3 totals 15 residues. The J segment lost 3 bases and the V segment lost 1 base, leaving 5 bases of the junction unmatched. For the CDR3, the DNA is TGTGCCAGCTCACCACTCGGGACAGGAGTCTACGAGCAGTACTTC. Its translation: CASSPLGTGVYEQYF.

In its sample, this clone was seen once. The CDR3 DNA follows: TGTGCCAGTAGTATAGGAGGGACTGGAAACACCATATATTTT. It translates to CASSIGGTGNTIYF. The V and J genes are TRBV19 and TRBJ1-3; D unresolved. CDR3 length: 14 amino acids. Looked up from germline, CDR1 is LNHDA and CDR2 is SQIVND (reference sequence). The V end was cut by 1 base, the J end by 2 bases, with 6 bases between.

A few counts support this clone. The rearrangement joins TRBV4-3 to TRBJ1-4; 10 positions match TRBD1. Germline V gives CDR1 LGHNA, CDR2 YSLEER. The length of the CDR3 is 20 residues. Unmatched junction bases numbered 11, after V lost 1 base and J lost 0 bases. This CDR3 is CASSQAVMGTGVATNEKLFF. Here the CDR3 DNA reads TGCGCCAGCAGCCAAGCGGTGATGGGGACAGGGGTTGCAACTAATGAAAAACTGTTTTTT.

This chain links TRBV19 with TRBJ2-4; 7 bases align to TRBD1. After removal of 8 bases from V and 1 base from J, the junction contained 5 bases not matched to a gene. Germline CDR1 reads LNHDA; CDR2 reads SQIVND (reference sequence). The CDR3 consists of 14 residues. CDR3 bases: TGTGCCAGTGGACAGGTGAATGCCAAAAACATTCAGTACTTC. Protein: CASGQVNAKNIQYF. The full variable domain, rest sourced from reference TRBV19 and TRBJ2-4, is DGGITQSPKYLFRKEGQNVTLSCEQNLNHDAMYWYRQDPGQGLRLIYYSQIVNDFQKGDIAEGYSVSREKKESFPLTVTSAQKNPTAFYLCASGQVNAKNIQYFGAGTRLSVL.

The rearrangement joins TRBV9 to TRBJ1-5, with 7 bases fitting TRBD1. Germline V lookup: CDR1 SGDLS, CDR2 YYNGEE. V lost 3 bases to trimming and J lost 3 bases; unmatched junction nucleotides: 3. This CDR3 has 14 residues. Here the CDR3 reads CASSAGTANQPQHF. CDR3 coding DNA: TGTGCCAGCAGCGCCGGGACAGCCAATCAGCCCCAGCATTTT.

The chain uses TRBV24-1 and TRBJ2-7; tentatively, D is TRBD1 (5 bases). Germline V lookup: CDR1 KGHDR, CDR2 SFDVKD. V shed 4 bases and J shed 3 bases, with 9 bases lying between them. The CDR3 totals 13 residues. CDR3 protein: CATSETASYEQYF. CDR3 nucleotides: TGTGCCACCAGTGAGACAGCGAGCTACGAGCAGTACTTC.

This clone was counted only a few times. The chain couples TRBV2 to TRBJ2-3; D uncertain. The CDR3 is 13 amino acids. Germline V gene data show CDR1 as SNHLY and CDR2 as FYNNEI. With 4 bases removed from V and 1 base from J, the gap between germline ends came to 6 bases. The CDR3 DNA is TGTGCCAGCAGTGTTCTCGGCACAGATACGCAGTATTTT. Its protein is CASSVLGTDTQYF.

The count of this clone is one. The J gene is TRBJ2-7, the V gene TRBV25-1, with TRBD2 matching over 13 bases. This CDR3 has 17 amino acids. V shed 5 bases and J 2 bases; nucleotides not matched to a gene: 9. Germline CDR1 MGHDK, CDR2 SYGVNS. CDR3 nucleotides: TGTGCCAGCAGTCCGCGAAGGGGACTAGCGGGGACCTACGAGCAGTACTTC. Protein product: CASSPRRGLAGTYEQYF.

This clone was detected only once. The rearrangement joins TRBV5-3 to TRBJ1-4, with TRBD1 matching 9 bases. TRBV5-3 is an open reading frame whose function is uncertain. Trimming at V came to 4 bases and at J to 8 bases, leaving 0 bases not matched to a gene. The CDR3 has 12 residues. The CDR3 loop is CARSDRGEKLFF. CDR3 bases: TGTGCCAGAAGCGACAGGGGGGAAAAACTGTTTTTT.

The rearrangement uses TRBV7-9 and TRBJ1-1, with D possibly TRBD1 on 5 matching bases. Germline CDR1 and CDR2: SEHNR and FQNEAQ (reference sequence). Trimming removed 1 base at V and 0 bases at J, with 15 bases between. This CDR3 has 17 residues. The CDR3 DNA sequence: TGTGCCAGCAGCTTAGATGGGGGGTTCCCAATGAACACTGAAGCTTTCTTT. Its protein is CASSLDGGFPMNTEAFF.

This chain uses TRBV29-1 with TRBJ1-3, with 10 bases identical to TRBD1. This CDR3 is built from 22 residues. Unmatched junction bases numbered 25, after V lost 1 base and J lost 4 bases. Germline V gives CDR1 SQVTM, CDR2 ANQGSEA. The CDR3 coding sequence is TGCAGCGTTGAAGTGATACTCGGATACTTCGACAGGGGGCCTGTGGGCGGAAACACCATATATTTT. Its protein product is CSVEVILGYFDRGPVGGNTIYF. Filled out from reference TRBV29-1 and TRBJ1-3, the complete variable domain reads SAVISQKPSRDICQRGTSLTIQCQVDSQVTMMFWYRQQPGQSLTLIATANQGSEATYESGFVIDKFPISRPNLTFSTLTVSNMSPEDSSIYLCSVEVILGYFDRGPVGGNTIYFGEGSWLTVV.

The table lists this clone with many counts. The genes are TRBV7-8 and TRBJ1-5; 10 bases are a match to TRBD1. After removal of 5 bases from V and 4 bases from J, the junction contained 8 bases not matched to a gene. Germline V lookup: CDR1 SGHVS, CDR2 FQNEAQ. This CDR3 has 16 amino acids. The CDR3: CASSGRQGAQNQPQHF. CDR3 bases: TGTGCCAGCAGCGGACGACAGGGGGCGCAGAATCAGCCCCAGCATTTT.

The rearrangement joins TRBV19 to TRBJ2-2, with 9 bases fitting TRBD2. Germline values: CDR1 LNHDA, CDR2 SQIVND (reference sequence). The CDR3 is 14 amino acids. V shed 7 bases and J 6 bases; nucleotides not matched to a gene: 6. The CDR3, as DNA: TGTGCCAGTAAAGGCCTAGCGGGGCCCGGGGAGCTGTTTTTT. It yields the protein CASKGLAGPGELFF.

The chain uses TRBV7-3 and TRBJ2-1; 11 nucleotides agree with TRBD2. This CDR3 is 15 amino acids long. Germline V lookup: CDR1 SGHTA, CDR2 FQGTGA. With V trimmed by 5 bases and J by 3 bases, 3 bases remained unmatched. CDR3 sequence (DNA): TGTGCCAGCAGCCCACTAGCGGGAGACTACAATGAGCAGTTCTTC. Translated, it gives CASSPLAGDYNEQFF.